A single TCR beta chain is shown here with its context. Its antigen is not identified. The sample originates from a study of Ad26.COV2.S vaccination and SARS-CoV-2 variants. Turning to the study itself: Dosing was one shot or two shots 56 days apart. Study-level points and caveats: Researchers cautioned that TCR breadth and depth analyses may have underestimated total T cell responses. Higher spike-specific TCR breadth was found in vaccine recipients than in placebo recipients.

Treatment reported: around 19 received Ad26.COV2.S at low or high dose, single or two shots; several received placebo; per-sample allocation not given. Sampling was performed 63 days after the first vaccine or placebo injection. The repertoire was sequenced with immunoSEQ multiplex PCR; TCRdb's copy has only in-frame clones and lacks some. The table includes 380,000 or so clones, approximately 86% detected once. This receptor was identified in a person aged 18-65 years who received the Ad26.COV2.S COVID-19 vaccine or a placebo. This sample comprised peripheral blood, obtained in a trial of Ad26.COV2.S vaccine versus placebo.

The DNA of the CDR3 is TGTGCCATCAGTGACAGGGAGAATGAAAAACTGTTTTTT. Protein: CAISDRENEKLFF. The rearrangement links TRBV10-3 to TRBJ1-4; weak D call: TRBD1 (5 bases). The CDR3 runs 13 residues. Per the germline V gene, CDR1 is ENHRY and CDR2 is SYGVKD. Trimming took 3 bases from V and 5 from J, leaving 7 bases between them.